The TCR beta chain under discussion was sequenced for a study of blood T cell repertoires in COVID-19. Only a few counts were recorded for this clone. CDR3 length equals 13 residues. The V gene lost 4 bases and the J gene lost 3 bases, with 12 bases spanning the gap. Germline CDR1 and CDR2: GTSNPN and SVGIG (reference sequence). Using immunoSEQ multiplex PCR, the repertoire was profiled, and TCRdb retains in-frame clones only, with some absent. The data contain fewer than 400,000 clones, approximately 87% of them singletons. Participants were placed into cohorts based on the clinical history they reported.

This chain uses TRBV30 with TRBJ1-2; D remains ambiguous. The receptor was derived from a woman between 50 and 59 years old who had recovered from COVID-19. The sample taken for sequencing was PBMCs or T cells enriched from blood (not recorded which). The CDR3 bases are TGTGCCTGGAAGAAGACGGGAGACTATGGCTACACCTTC. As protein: CAWKKTGDYGYTF.